The T cell receptor beta chain described here comes from a study of siplizumab effects on memory and regulatory T cells. Study results and limitations: Confirmation that proliferating Tregs from siplizumab cultures had suppressive function was not obtained.

Worth noting for this clone: Its target is not known.

Using immunoSEQ multiplex PCR, the repertoire was profiled, and TCRdb retains in-frame clones only, with some absent. The sample lists roughly 68,000 clones; approximately 96% were seen once. Germline values: CDR1 MDHEN, CDR2 SYDVKM. With 4 bases removed from V and 4 bases from J, the gap between germline ends came to 6 bases. The CDR3 totals 12 residues. The chain combines TRBV28 with TRBJ2-3, with D unresolved. The TCR sequence derives from a human donor in good health. Sequences were obtained from naive CD8+ T cells sorted from blood. CDR3 coding DNA: TGTGCCAGCAGTTATGCGTCAGATACGCAGTATTTT. Its protein product is CASSYASDTQYF.